The following is a T cell receptor beta chain sequence with its context. Germline values: CDR1 ENHRY, CDR2 SYGVKD. The CDR3 covers 13 residues. J gave up 4 bases and V 8 bases, and 7 bases lay outside the gene matches. This sample was included in a study of OX40 agonist ivuxolimab in advanced cancers. Study at large: Ivuxolimab doses were 0.01, 0.1, 0.3, 1.5, 3 or 10 mg/kg every 2 weeks. Age averaged around 54 years (range about 20 to 79), and approximately 80% were male.

The data were produced by immunoSEQ multiplex PCR, yet TCRdb's version contains in-frame clones alone and is incomplete. The sample contains around 72,000 clones, approximately 91% of which appear only once. The chain combines TRBV10-3 with TRBJ1-2, with 7 nucleotides matching TRBD1. The sequencing here drew on CD4+ or CD8+ T cells sorted from blood, taken in a trial of the OX40 agonist ivuxolimab. This clonotype was obtained from an adult with an advanced solid tumor such as melanoma, head and neck, liver or kidney cancer. The CDR3 spells CAIRTGEGYGYTF. The CDR3 bases are TGTGCCATCCGGACAGGTGAGGGCTATGGCTACACCTTC.